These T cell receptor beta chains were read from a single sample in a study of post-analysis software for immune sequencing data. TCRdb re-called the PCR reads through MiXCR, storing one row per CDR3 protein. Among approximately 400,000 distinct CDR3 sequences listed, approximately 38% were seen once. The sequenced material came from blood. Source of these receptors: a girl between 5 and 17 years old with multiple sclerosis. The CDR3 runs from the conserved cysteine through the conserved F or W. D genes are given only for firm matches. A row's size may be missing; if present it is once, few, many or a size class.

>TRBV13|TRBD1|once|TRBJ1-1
TGTGCCAGCAGCTTAAAAGGGACAGGGTCTGAAGCTTTCTTT
CASSLKGTGSEAFF
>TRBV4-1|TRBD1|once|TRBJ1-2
TGCGCCAGCAGCCAAGACTCTCCGGGACAGGGGGCGCAGGGCTACACCTTC
CASSQDSPGQGAQGYTF
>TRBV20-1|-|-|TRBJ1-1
TGCAGTGCTCTACGGGACATCTCCCGTGAAGCTTTCTTT
CSALRDISREAFF
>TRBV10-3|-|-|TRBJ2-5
TGTGCCATCAGTGAGTCGGCCCCGATGAAGGGGGGATATGAGACCCAGTACTTC
CAISESAPMKGGYETQYF
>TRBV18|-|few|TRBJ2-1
TGTGCCAGCTCACACGTGGGGTTGGGTCAGGCGTTCTACAATGAGCAGTTCTTC
CASSHVGLGQAFYNEQFF
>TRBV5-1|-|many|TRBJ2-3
TGCGCCAGCAGCTTCGCTATTCTGGACACAGATACGCAGTATTTT
CASSFAILDTDTQYF
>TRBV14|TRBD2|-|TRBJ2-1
TGTGCCAGCAGCCCTGGAGACGAGCGGGGTTACAATGAGCAGTTCTTC
CASSPGDERGYNEQFF
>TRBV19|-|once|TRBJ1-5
TGTGCCAGTACCCTGGGAGGGGGGAAGAGCAATCAGCCCCAGCATTTT
CASTLGGGKSNQPQHF
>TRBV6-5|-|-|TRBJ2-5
TGTGCCAGCAGTACCCAGGGGGGGGGCTACAATGAGCAGTACTTC
CASSTQGGGYNEQYF
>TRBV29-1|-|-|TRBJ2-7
TGCAGCGTTGAAGAGAATTTCGGGACAAGAACCTACGAGCAGTACTTC
CSVEENFGTRTYEQYF
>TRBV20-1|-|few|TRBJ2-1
TGCAGTGCTAGAGATGAGCTAGCGTTCCACAATGAGCAGTTCTTC
CSARDELAFHNEQFF
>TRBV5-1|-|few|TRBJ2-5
TGCGCCAGAAGACCCGGCATCCCAGAGACCCAGTACTTC
CARRPGIPETQYF
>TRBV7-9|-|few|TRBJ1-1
TGTGCCAGCATCCGGGGTCCCACGGCGAACACTGAAGCTTTCTTT
CASIRGPTANTEAFF
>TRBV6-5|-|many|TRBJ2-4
TGTGCCAGCAGTTTTAACAGTAAAAACATTCAGTACTTC
CASSFNSKNIQYF
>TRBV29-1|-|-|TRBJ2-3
TGCAGCGTTGATTCGGGCGTCAACACAGATACGCAGTATTTT
CSVDSGVNTDTQYF
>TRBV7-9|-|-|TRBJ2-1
TGTGCCAGCAGTGCCCGATCGGACGAGCGGTGGAATGAGCAGTTCTTC
CASSARSDERWNEQFF
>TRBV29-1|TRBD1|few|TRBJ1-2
TGCAGCGTTGAAACAGGGGTATTCTTCCCTACTACCGGTGGCTACACCTTC
CSVETGVFFPTTGGYTF
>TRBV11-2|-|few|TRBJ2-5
TGTGCCAGCAGGGACGGACCTCGGCAAGAGACCCAGTACTTC
CASRDGPRQETQYF
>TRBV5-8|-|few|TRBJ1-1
TGTGCCAGCAGCTTGCTAGTGGTAGCAGGGAGTAAGGCGGCTTTCTTT
CASSLLVVAGSKAAFF
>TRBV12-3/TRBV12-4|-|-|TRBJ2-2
TGTGCCAGCAGTTGGGGCAGGATGAACACCGGGGAGCTGTTTTTT
CASSWGRMNTGELFF
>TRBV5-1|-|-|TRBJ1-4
TGCGCCAGCAGAAAAGGGGCGACTGAAAAACTGTTTTTT
CASRKGATEKLFF
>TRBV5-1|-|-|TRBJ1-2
TGCGCCAGCGGCCCAAAAGGGGAGGGCCGGTTTCGCGTCTATGGCTACACCTTC
CASGPKGEGRFRVYGYTF
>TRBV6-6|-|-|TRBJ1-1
TGTGCCAGCGTTCTGAAAGGCACTGAAGCTTTCTTT
CASVLKGTEAFF
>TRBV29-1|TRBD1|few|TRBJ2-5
TGCAGCGTTGAGGTCTTGTGGGACAGCAAGGAGACCCAGTACTTC
CSVEVLWDSKETQYF
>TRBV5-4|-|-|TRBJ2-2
TGTGCCAGCAGACGGGGGAGCACCGGGGAGCTGTTTTTT
CASRRGSTGELFF
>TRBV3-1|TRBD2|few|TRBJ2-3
TGTGCCAGCAGGTTAGCGGGGGCGAGCACAGATACGCAGTATTTT
CASRLAGASTDTQYF
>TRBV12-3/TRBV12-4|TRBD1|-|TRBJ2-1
TGTGCCAGCAAGGCACAGGGGGCTACGAATGAGCAGTTCTTC
CASKAQGATNEQFF
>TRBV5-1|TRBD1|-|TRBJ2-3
TGCGCCAGCAGGACAGGGGGTCCGAGCACAGATACGCAGTATTTT
CASRTGGPSTDTQYF
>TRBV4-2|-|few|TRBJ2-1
TGTGCCAGCAGCCCGGGGGACGGGGGGCCGAGCTCCTACAATGAGCAGTTCTTC
CASSPGDGGPSSYNEQFF
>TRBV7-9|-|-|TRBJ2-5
TGTGCCAGCAGCTTATTTGCATCCTCCCGGGAGACCCAGTACTTC
CASSLFASSRETQYF
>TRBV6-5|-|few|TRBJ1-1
TGTGCCAGCAGTTCCGTCGTACAGACTGAAGCTTTCTTT
CASSSVVQTEAFF
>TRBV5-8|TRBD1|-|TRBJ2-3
TGTGCCAGCCCAGACAGGGTAAGAGATACGCAGTATTTT
CASPDRVRDTQYF
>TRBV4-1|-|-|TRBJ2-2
TGCGCCAGCAGCCCTCTACCCTCGGGGCCGGAGTTGGGGAACACCGGGGAGCTGTTTTTT
CASSPLPSGPELGNTGELFF
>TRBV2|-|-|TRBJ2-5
TGTGCCAGCACGGAGACTGTCCGGGAGACCCAGTACTTC
CASTETVRETQYF
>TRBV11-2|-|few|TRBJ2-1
TGTGCCAGCAGGTTCACAGGGAACGATGAGCAGTTCTTC
CASRFTGNDEQFF
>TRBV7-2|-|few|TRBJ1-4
TGTGCCAGCAGCTTATTTGCTGGGGGCGGTAATGAAAAACTGTTTTTT
CASSLFAGGGNEKLFF
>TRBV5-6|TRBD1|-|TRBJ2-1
TGTGCCAGCAGCCTAAGACAGGGGGGGGTCAATGAGCAGTTCTTC
CASSLRQGGVNEQFF
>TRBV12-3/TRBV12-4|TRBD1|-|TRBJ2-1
TGTGCCAGCAGCCCGGACAGGACCTACAATGAGCAGTTCTTC
CASSPDRTYNEQFF
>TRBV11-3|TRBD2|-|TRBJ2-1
TGTGCCAGCAGCGACTTAGTAGCGGGACTAAATGAGCAGTTCTTC
CASSDLVAGLNEQFF
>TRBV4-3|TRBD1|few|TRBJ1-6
TGCGCCAGCAGCCAAGATCTTGGGACAGGGCTCCCTATAATTGGACCCCTCCACTTT
CASSQDLGTGLPIIGPLHF
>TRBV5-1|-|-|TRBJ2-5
TGCGCCAGCAGGTACACGACGAGCGAGACCCAGTACTTC
CASRYTTSETQYF
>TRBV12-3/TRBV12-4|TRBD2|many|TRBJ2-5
TGTGCCAGCGGCCTAGCGGGGGGCCAGGAGACCCAGTACTTC
CASGLAGGQETQYF
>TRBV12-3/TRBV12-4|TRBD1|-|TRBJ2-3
TGTGCCAGCAGTCACGACCGGGACAGGGGCACAGATACGCAGTATTTT
CASSHDRDRGTDTQYF
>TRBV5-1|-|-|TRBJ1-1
TGCGCCAGCAGCTCTAGAGGATTCAACACTGAAGCTTTCTTT
CASSSRGFNTEAFF
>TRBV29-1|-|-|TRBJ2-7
TGCAGCGTTGAAGATCAGACTAAGGGGTTCCCCGACGGGCAGTACTTC
CSVEDQTKGFPDGQYF
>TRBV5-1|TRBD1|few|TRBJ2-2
TGCGCCAGCAGCCAAAGGGGACAGGGATCGACCGGGGAGCTGTTTTTT
CASSQRGQGSTGELFF
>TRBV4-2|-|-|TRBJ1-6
TGTGCCAGCAGCCAAGAGGGGACCAATAATTCACCCCTCCACTTT
CASSQEGTNNSPLHF
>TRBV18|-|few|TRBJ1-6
TGTGCCAGCTCAGCGGACAGATATAATTCACCCCTCCACTTT
CASSADRYNSPLHF
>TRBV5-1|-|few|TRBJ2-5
TGCGCCAGCAGAGTTGGGGGCACGGAAGAGACCCAGTACTTC
CASRVGGTEETQYF
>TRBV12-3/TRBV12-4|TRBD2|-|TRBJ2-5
TGTGCCAGCAGTTCGTCTAGATCCGGGGGGGAGACCCAGTACTTC
CASSSSRSGGETQYF
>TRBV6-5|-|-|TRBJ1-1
TGTGCCAGCAGTCGACCCGGGGGACACATGAACACTGAAGCTTTCTTT
CASSRPGGHMNTEAFF
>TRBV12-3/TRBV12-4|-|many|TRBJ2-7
TGTGCCAGCAGTTTGAGAGGGGACGTCTACGAGCAGTACTTC
CASSLRGDVYEQYF
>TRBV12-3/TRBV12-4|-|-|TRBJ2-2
TGTGCCAGCATGGTATCCGGGGAGCTGTTTTTT
CASMVSGELFF
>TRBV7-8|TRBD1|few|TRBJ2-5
TGTGCCAGCAGCTCGGGACAGCGAGAGACCCAGTACTTC
CASSSGQRETQYF
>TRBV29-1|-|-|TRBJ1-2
TGCAGCGTTGAGGTCGCTGGCTCCTATGGCTACACCTTC
CSVEVAGSYGYTF